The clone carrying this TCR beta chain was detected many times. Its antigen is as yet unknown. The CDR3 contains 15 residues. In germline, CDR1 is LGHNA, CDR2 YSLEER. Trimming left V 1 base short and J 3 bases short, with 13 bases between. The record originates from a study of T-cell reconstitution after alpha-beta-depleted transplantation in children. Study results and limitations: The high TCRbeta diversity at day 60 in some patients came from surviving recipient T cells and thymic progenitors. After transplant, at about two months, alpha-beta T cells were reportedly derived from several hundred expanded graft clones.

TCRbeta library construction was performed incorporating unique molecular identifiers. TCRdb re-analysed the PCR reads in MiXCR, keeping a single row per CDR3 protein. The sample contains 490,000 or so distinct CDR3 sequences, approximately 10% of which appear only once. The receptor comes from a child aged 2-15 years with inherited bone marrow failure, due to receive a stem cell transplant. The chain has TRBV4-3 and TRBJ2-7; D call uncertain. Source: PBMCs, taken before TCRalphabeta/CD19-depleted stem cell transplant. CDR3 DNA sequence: TGCGCCAGCAGCCAAGCGTTTCCTAGTCTCTACGAGCAGTACTTC. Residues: CASSQAFPSLYEQYF.